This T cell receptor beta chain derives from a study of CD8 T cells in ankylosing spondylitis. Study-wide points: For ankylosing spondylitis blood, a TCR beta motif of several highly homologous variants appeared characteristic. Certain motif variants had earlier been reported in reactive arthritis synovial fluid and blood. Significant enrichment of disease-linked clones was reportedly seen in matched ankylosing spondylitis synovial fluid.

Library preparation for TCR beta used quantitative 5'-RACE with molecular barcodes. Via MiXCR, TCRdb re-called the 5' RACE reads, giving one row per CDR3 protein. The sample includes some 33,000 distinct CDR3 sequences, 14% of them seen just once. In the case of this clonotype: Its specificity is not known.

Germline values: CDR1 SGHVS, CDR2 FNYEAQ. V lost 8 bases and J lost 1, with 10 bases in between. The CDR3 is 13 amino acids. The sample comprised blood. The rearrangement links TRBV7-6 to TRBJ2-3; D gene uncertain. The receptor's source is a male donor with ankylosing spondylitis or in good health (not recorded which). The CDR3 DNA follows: TGTGCCAGCGGCGGACCACGCACAGATACGCAGTATTTT. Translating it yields CASGGPRTDTQYF. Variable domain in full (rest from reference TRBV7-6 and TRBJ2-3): GAGVSQSPRYKVTKRGQDVALRCDPISGHVSLYWYRQALGQGPEFLTYFNYEAQQDKSGLPNDRFSAERPEGSISTLTIQRTEQRDSAMYRCASGGPRTDTQYFGPGTRLTVL.